These T cell receptor beta chains were read from a single sample in a study of CD8+ T cells in alopecia areata. Generated by immunoSEQ multiplex PCR, the TCRdb table keeps only in-frame clones and is missing some. Of a few hundred thousand clones in the sample, less than 75% were seen once. This sample comprised CD4+ T cells sorted from blood, obtained at week 4, from a patient treated with tofacitinib. All receptors derive from a human donor with alopecia areata. The CDR3 runs from the conserved cysteine through the conserved F or W. A D gene is named only where the DNA matches it firmly. For some rows the clone size is stated as once, few or many, or as a class when expanded; others skip it.

d_gene	abundance	v_gene	j_gene	CDR3aa	CDR3nt
.	.	TRBV30	TRBJ1-1	CASTGLGNTEAFF	TGTGCCTCGACAGGCTTGGGAAACACTGAAGCTTTCTTT
.	few	TRBV28	TRBJ1-2	CASSLRQVYGYTF	TGTGCCAGCAGTTTGCGGCAGGTCTATGGCTACACCTTC
TRBD1	.	TRBV7-9	TRBJ1-2	CASSTGTGLGYTF	TGTGCCAGCAGCACTGGGACAGGGCTTGGCTACACCTTC
TRBD2	.	TRBV5-6	TRBJ2-3	CASMRTSGGTDTQYF	TGTGCCAGCATGCGAACTAGCGGGGGCACAGATACGCAGTATTTT
.	.	TRBV10-1	TRBJ1-1	CASRAQVNTEAFF	TGCGCCAGCAGGGCCCAAGTGAACACTGAAGCTTTCTTT
.	few	TRBV29-1	TRBJ2-7	CSAGDGTYEQYF	TGCAGCGCGGGGGACGGAACCTACGAGCAGTACTTC
.	.	TRBV6-5	TRBJ2-4	CASSYTSRDDIQYF	TGTGCCAGCAGTTACACCTCCCGGGACGACATTCAGTACTTC
.	.	TRBV4-3	TRBJ2-7	CASSQEAGYEQYF	TGCGCCAGCAGCCAAGAGGCGGGGTACGAGCAGTACTTC
.	.	TRBV7-2	TRBJ2-3	CASRSPGTDTQYF	TGTGCCAGCCGGTCCCCCGGAACAGATACGCAGTATTTT
.	.	TRBV5-1	TRBJ2-7	CASSFGTASYEQYF	TGCGCCAGCAGCTTCGGAACGGCTTCCTACGAGCAGTACTTC
.	.	TRBV9	TRBJ2-2	CASSVVGTTGELFF	TGTGCCAGCAGCGTAGTGGGAACAACCGGGGAGCTGTTTTTT